Below are 14 T cell receptor beta chains sequenced from a single sample in a study of T cell clonality in common variable immunodeficiency. Clones were sequenced by immunoSEQ multiplex PCR, and TCRdb holds only the in-frame ones, with some missing. This sample carries about 74,000 clones, none of them present only once. Sequenced sample: peripheral blood mononuclear cells. These receptor sequences come from a person aged 18 to 75 in good health.

This clone has at least ten counts. The DNA ends 3 residues before the CDR3 does, and the rest of the CDR3 is filled in from the germline J gene. The chain employs TRBV7-6 and TRBJ2-5; D possibly corresponds to TRBD1 (6 bases). Trimming removed 7 bases at V and 2 bases at J, with 14 bases between. CDR3 length equals 14 residues. CDR1 SGHVS and CDR2 FNYEAQ come from the germline V gene. The CDR3 region is CASTAGQRQETQYF. The DNA read from the CDR3 is TGTGCCAGCACAGCCGGACAGCGTCAAGAGACC.

This clone was seen repeatedly, ten times or more. From the germline J gene comes the end of the CDR3, since the read stops 3 residues before it. The chain combines TRBV6-2 or TRBV6-3 with TRBJ2-7, with TRBD1 as a possible D gene (6 bases). Trimming removed 1 base from V and 2 bases from J, with 12 bases in between. The CDR3 loop spans 15 amino acids. Germline CDR1 reads MNHEY; CDR2 reads SVGEGT. The CDR3 region is CASSYFGRGAYEQYF. CDR3 DNA, as far as it was read: TGTGCCAGCAGTTACTTTGGCAGGGGAGCCTACGAG.

There are many counts of this clone. The read ends 3 residues early relative to the CDR3; the germline J gene fills the gap. The rearrangement uses TRBV7-9 and TRBJ2-3; D ambiguous. V lost 7 bases and J lost 2, with 4 bases in between. The CDR3 totals 11 residues. Germline CDR1 and CDR2: SEHNR and FQNEAQ (reference sequence). The CDR3 bases that were read are TGTGCCAGCATCAACACAGATACG. This sequence encodes CASINTDT. The complete CDR3 sequence is CASINTDTQYF.

This clone came up many times. CDR3 DNA, as far as it was read: TGCAGTGCTAGTCCCCCCGACAGGGGGCTCGAG. It encodes CSASPPDRGLE. The complete CDR3 protein is CSASPPDRGLEQYF. The gene calls are TRBV20-1 and TRBJ2-7; 10 nucleotides line up with TRBD1. The missing CDR3 end, 3 residues past where the read stops, is filled in from the germline J gene. The CDR3 contains 14 residues. Trimming cost V 3 bases and J 6 bases; bases outside gene matches: 8. Germline CDR1 reads DFQATT; CDR2 reads SNEGSKA (reference sequence).

This clone was seen ten or more times. The read ends 3 residues early relative to the CDR3; the germline J gene fills the gap. This rearrangement joins TRBV7-8 to TRBJ2-1, with 8 positions matching TRBD2. From germline, CDR1 is SGHVS and CDR2 FQNEAQ. The CDR3 sequence is 17 residues long. V lost 1 base to trimming and J lost 6 bases; unmatched junction nucleotides: 11. The CDR3 protein is CASSLDNPAGVPNEQFF. CDR3 DNA, as far as it was read: TGTGCCAGCAGCTTAGATAATCCAGCGGGAGTGCCCAATGAG.

This clone has ten or more counts. The read gets to within 3 residues of the CDR3 end, and the germline J gene fills in the rest. This rearrangement joins TRBV18 to TRBJ2-2; D is perhaps TRBD2 (7 bases). The length of the CDR3 is 16 residues. Trimming stripped 6 bases from V and 4 bases from J, with 18 bases between. Germline CDR1 KGHSH, CDR2 LQKENI. This CDR3 reads CASSLSRGATTGELFF. The part of the CDR3 DNA that was read is TGTGCCAGCTCCTTAAGCCGGGGGGCGACCACCGGGGAG.

The sample holds many counts of this clone. The read comes to an end 3 residues before the CDR3 does, leaving the germline J gene to fill in the end. The rearrangement links TRBV7-3 to TRBJ2-1; D is undetermined. Germline V gene lookup returns CDR1 SGHTA and CDR2 FQGTGA. CDR3 size: 15 residues. V was cut by 5 bases and J by 7 bases, with 18 bases left in between. Here the CDR3 reads CASSPERAAPNEQFF. The DNA read from the CDR3 is TGTGCCAGCAGCCCTGAGCGCGCAGCTCCGAATGAG.

The sample holds many counts of this clone. Its ends do not fully match the called genes, so a read error is possible. The CDR3 end lies 3 residues beyond the end of the read and is filled in from the germline J gene. The genes are TRBV7-7 and TRBJ1-1, with D possibly TRBD1 on 5 matching bases. Germline values: CDR1 SSHAT, CDR2 FNYEAQ (reference sequence). The CDR3 has 17 residues. CDR3 sequence reads: CASSLKKVGLLNTEAFF. The sequenced part of the CDR3 DNA is TGTGCTAGCAGCTTGAAAAAGGTGGGACTGTTGAACACTGAA. Looking up the rest from reference TRBV7-7 and TRBJ1-1 gives the full variable domain: GAGVSQSPRYKVTKRGQDVTLRCDPISSHATLYWYQQALGQGPEFLTYFNYEAQPDKSGLPSDRFSAERPEGSISTLTIQRTEQRDSAMYRCASSLKKVGLLNTEAFFGQGTRLTVV.

This clone appeared a few times. Read coverage stops 3 residues before the CDR3 terminus; the germline J gene supplies the remainder. The gene calls are TRBV27 and TRBJ2-7, with D uncertain. The CDR3 is 14 amino acids. From germline, CDR1 is MNHEY and CDR2 SMNVEV (reference sequence). V lost 6 bases and J lost 0, with 12 bases in between. The CDR3 DNA, read in part, is TGTGCCAGCAGGCAGATTCTTCACTCCTACGAG. It specifies CASRQILHSYE. The whole CDR3 sequence reads CASRQILHSYEQYF.

This clone has ten or more counts. CDR3 protein: CSASGLAGREQYF. The CDR3 DNA, read in part, is TGCAGTGCTAGCGGACTAGCGGGACGCGAG. The chain is built from TRBV20-1 and TRBJ2-7; 12 positions match TRBD2. The read gets to within 3 residues of the CDR3 end, and the germline J gene fills in the rest. Germline V gives CDR1 DFQATT, CDR2 SNEGSKA (reference sequence). The V gene end was trimmed by 3 bases and the J gene end by 6 bases; junction bases not matched to a gene: 3. CDR3 length: 13 residues.

This clone was observed many times. The CDR3 goes on 3 residues after the read ends, and that part is filled in from the germline J gene. The chain carries TRBV20-1 and TRBJ2-3, with 9 bases that match TRBD2. V was clipped by 2 bases and J by 5 bases; unmatched bases: 8. This CDR3 has 15 amino acids. Per the germline V gene, CDR1 is DFQATT and CDR2 is SNEGSKA (reference sequence). The CDR3 reads CSARPLAGRIDTQYF. The sequenced CDR3 bases are TGCAGTGCTAGACCCCTAGCGGGAAGGATAGATACG.

There are many counts of this clone. Read coverage stops 3 residues before the CDR3 terminus; the germline J gene supplies the remainder. The genes are TRBV6-2 or TRBV6-3 and TRBJ2-5; tentatively, D is TRBD2 (6 bases). V was pared by 5 bases and J by 2 bases, with 9 bases between. The CDR3 extends over 13 amino acids. Germline loops: CDR1 MNHEY, CDR2 SVGEGT. This CDR3 reads CASSRDLQETQYF. The sequenced part of the CDR3 DNA is TGTGCCAGCAGTCGGGACTTACAAGAGACC.

A few counts support this clone. This chain's CDR3 is CASSSSGEKLFF. CDR3 DNA, as far as it was read: TGTGCCAGCAGCTCATCAGGGGAAAAA. J is TRBJ1-4 and V is TRBV7-6, with a possible D match to TRBD1 (5 bases). The CDR3 extends 3 residues past the end of the read, so its final part is completed from the germline J gene. The germline CDR1 and CDR2 sequences are SGHVS and FNYEAQ. Trimming left V 4 bases short and J 8 bases short, with 8 bases between. The CDR3 is made up of 12 amino acids.

Ten or more counts support this clone. Partial CDR3 DNA: TGTGCCAGCAGCTTAAGCGGGGAGACCTACGAG. It is translated as CASSLSGETYE. The CDR3 in its entirety is CASSLSGETYEQYF. J is TRBJ2-7 and V is TRBV7-9, with 7 bases identical to TRBD2. Read data end 3 residues before the CDR3 end; the end is taken from the germline J gene. The CDR3 is 14 amino acids. From germline, CDR1 is SEHNR and CDR2 FQNEAQ (reference sequence). V lost 2 bases, J lost 2 bases, and 3 bases stayed unmatched.